These T cell receptor beta chains were read from a single sample in a study of T cells in localized non-small cell lung cancer. TCRdb keeps only in-frame clones here, not all; method: immunoSEQ multiplex PCR. The top ten clones hold over 15% of a sample with 65,000 to 95,000 clones, 60% to 85% of them seen once. Sequenced material: PBMCs, taken before any cancer treatment. These TCRs come from a man aged 35-75 years with stage II squamous cell lung carcinoma. The CDR3 runs from the conserved cysteine through the conserved F or W. The order of the fields is V gene, CDR3 length, D gene, J gene, clone size, CDR3 protein, CDR3 DNA. D genes are given only for firm matches. Clone sizes are given selectively: once, few, many, or a class where the clone is expanded.

TRBV29-1	13	NA	TRBJ2-7	NA	CSVEEGTGNEQYF	TGCAGCGTTGAAGAAGGCACAGGGAACGAGCAGTACTTC
TRBV27	16	NA	TRBJ1-5	NA	CASSSVLTDGNQPQHF	TGTGCCAGCAGTTCTGTTTTGACGGACGGAAATCAGCCCCAGCATTTT
TRBV6-6	15	NA	TRBJ1-1	NA	CASRIGEDKNTEAFF	TGTGCCAGCAGGATCGGGGAGGACAAAAACACTGAAGCTTTCTTT
TRBV4-2	17	TRBD2	TRBJ2-2	NA	CASSQDQMRGRTGELFF	TGTGCCAGCAGCCAAGATCAGATGCGCGGGAGGACCGGGGAGCTGTTTTTT
TRBV5-8	11	NA	TRBJ1-1	NA	CASSLLPGAFF	TGTGCCAGCAGCTTGCTCCCAGGAGCTTTCTTT
TRBV19	15	NA	TRBJ1-4	NA	CASTQQTATNEKLFF	TGTGCCAGTACCCAACAGACAGCAACTAATGAAAAACTGTTTTTT
TRBV10-3	13	NA	TRBJ1-1	NA	CAISEVHGTEAFF	TGTGCCATCAGTGAAGTGCATGGAACTGAAGCTTTCTTT
TRBV5-1	14	TRBD1	TRBJ2-7	NA	CASSLDRGTYEQYF	TGCGCCAGCAGCTTGGACAGGGGGACCTACGAGCAGTACTTC
TRBV7-9	11	NA	TRBJ1-1	NA	CASSLDREAFF	TGTGCCAGCAGCTTAGACAGAGAGGCTTTCTTT
TRBV30	15	NA	TRBJ2-1	NA	CAWSAGRSRPNEQFF	TGTGCCTGGAGCGCTGGGCGGAGTCGTCCCAATGAGCAGTTCTTC
TRBV6-1	12	NA	TRBJ2-5	NA	CASRTYQETQYF	TGTGCCAGCAGGACGTACCAAGAGACCCAGTACTTC
TRBV5-1	14	TRBD1	TRBJ1-6	NA	CASGRTGDNSPLHF	TGCGCCAGCGGCCGGACAGGGGATAATTCACCCCTCCACTTT
TRBV9	16	NA	TRBJ2-3	NA	CASSVGGSYGTDTQYF	TGTGCCAGCAGCGTAGGAGGATCCTATGGCACAGATACGCAGTATTTT
TRBV7-2	16	NA	TRBJ2-5	NA	CASSLRIPGPEETQYF	TGTGCCAGCAGCTTAAGAATACCCGGGCCCGAAGAGACCCAGTACTTC
TRBV29-1	10	NA	TRBJ1-2	NA	CSVSVYGYTF	TGCAGCGTATCAGTCTATGGCTACACCTTC
TRBV12-2	12	NA	TRBJ1-1	few	CASRLAAAEAFF	TGTGCAAGTCGCTTAGCGGCCGCTGAAGCTTTCTTT
TRBV5-4	16	NA	TRBJ1-2	NA	CASSFSGGKNNYGYTF	TGTGCCAGCAGCTTCTCCGGGGGGAAAAATAACTATGGCTACACCTTC
TRBV5-6	15	TRBD1	TRBJ1-1	once	CASRFEGTANTEAFF	TGTGCCAGCAGATTCGAAGGGACAGCGAACACTGAAGCTTTCTTT
TRBV5-1	15	TRBD2	TRBJ2-1	NA	CASSWGRGRYNEQFF	TGCGCCAGCAGTTGGGGACGCGGGAGATACAATGAGCAGTTCTTC
TRBV6-1	15	TRBD1	TRBJ2-7	NA	CASSDITGGYNEQYF	TGTGCCAGCAGTGATATTACAGGGGGGTATAACGAGCAGTACTTC
TRBV28	14	NA	TRBJ2-2	NA	CASRAGYVPGELFF	TGTGCCAGCCGCGCTGGGTATGTTCCCGGGGAGCTGTTTTTT
TRBV15	17	NA	TRBJ1-2	NA	CATSRDLASGPGSGYTF	TGTGCCACCAGCAGAGATTTGGCCTCGGGACCCGGCTCTGGCTACACCTTC
TRBV27	14	NA	TRBJ1-5	once	CASSFGNSNQPQHF	TGTGCCAGCAGTTTTGGAAATAGCAATCAGCCCCAGCATTTT
TRBV6-6	15	NA	TRBJ2-1	NA	CASSHSRDFFPEQFF	TGTGCCAGCAGCCACTCCCGGGACTTCTTTCCGGAGCAGTTCTTC
TRBV18	16	TRBD1	TRBJ1-3	few	CASSVSQGPSGNTIYF	TGTGCCAGCTCAGTTTCACAGGGGCCCTCTGGAAACACCATATATTTT
TRBV4-2	15	NA	TRBJ1-1	NA	CASSRTTGSNTEAFF	TGTGCCAGCAGCCGAACGACAGGCTCGAACACTGAAGCTTTCTTT
TRBV28	13	NA	TRBJ1-1	NA	CASRSRGRTEAFF	TGTGCCAGCAGGTCCAGGGGACGCACTGAAGCTTTCTTT